What follows are 2 T cell receptor beta chains derived from one specimen sequenced in a study of tumor-infiltrating lymphocytes in localized non-small cell lung cancer. Profiled with immunoSEQ multiplex PCR; TCRdb holds only in-frame clones, not every one. The profile shows 15,000 to 20,000 clones, around 82% of them singletons. Sequenced: uninvolved lung tissue not adjacent to the tumor. Every receptor here comes from a human donor with non-small cell lung cancer.

This chain uses TRBV19 with TRBJ2-3; possible D gene TRBD1, 6 bases. The CDR3 loop spans 14 amino acids. Trimming removed 8 bases from V and 2 bases from J, with 14 bases in between. Looked up from germline, CDR1 is LNHDA and CDR2 is SQIVND (reference sequence). CDR3 loop: CASRARDNTDTQYF. As DNA, the CDR3 is TGTGCCAGTCGGGCTAGGGACAACACAGATACGCAGTATTTT.

Notes on this clone: The junction shows a germline mismatch at one end, possibly a read error. This chain uses TRBV5-6 with TRBJ2-7; D is uncertain. CDR3 length equals 16 residues. Germline V CDR1 and CDR2: SGHDT, YYEEEE. This CDR3 is CASSLYRMYSSDEQYF. The CDR3 DNA reads as TGTGCCAGCAGCTTGTACCGCATGTACTCCTCCGACGAGCAGTACTTC.